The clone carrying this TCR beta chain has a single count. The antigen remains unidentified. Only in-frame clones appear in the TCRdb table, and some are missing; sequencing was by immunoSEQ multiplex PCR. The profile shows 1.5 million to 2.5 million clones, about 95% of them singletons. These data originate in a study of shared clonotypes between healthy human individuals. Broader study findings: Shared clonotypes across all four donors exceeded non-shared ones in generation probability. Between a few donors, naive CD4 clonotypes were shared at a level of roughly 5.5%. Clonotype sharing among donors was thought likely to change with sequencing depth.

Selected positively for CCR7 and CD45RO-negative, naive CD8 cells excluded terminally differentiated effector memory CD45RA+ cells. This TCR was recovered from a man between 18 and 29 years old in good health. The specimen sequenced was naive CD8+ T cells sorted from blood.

CDR3 bases: TGTGCCAGCACCCCGGGAGGGGTCAACACCGGGGAGCTGTTTTTT. It is translated as CASTPGGVNTGELFF. The J gene is TRBJ2-2, the V gene TRBV6-6; 8 bases line up with TRBD2. Germline assignment: CDR1 MNHNY and CDR2 SVGAGI (reference sequence). V was pared by 7 bases and J by 2 bases, with 6 bases of the junction left unmatched. CDR3 length: 15 residues.